The sequence of this T cell receptor (beta chain) was determined in a study of shared clonotypes between healthy human individuals. About the research overall: Each donor's CD4 naive and CD4 memory cells filled three plates apiece, CD8 naive two, and CD8 memory one.

This clone was observed a handful of times. This CDR3 spans 14 amino acids. Germline V CDR1 and CDR2: SQVTM, ANQGSEA. The V and J ends lost 6 bases and 4 bases respectively, with 16 bases between them. How the authors handled the data: Junction-only immunoSEQ sequences carried no quality scores, so filtering differed. Data came from immunoSEQ multiplex PCR; TCRdb stores just in-frame clones and leaves some out. Clone size and V and J calls were adopted from that table, with D and trimming inferred from the DNA. The table includes hundreds of thousands of clones, roughly 70% detected once. The chain links TRBV29-1 to TRBJ2-1, with D maybe TRBD2 (7 bases). The clonotype comes from a man in his thirties or forties in good health. Sample: memory CD4+ T cells sorted from blood. Described subset: CD45RA-negative fraction. The CDR3 sequence is CSVDEGRGYNEQFF. As DNA, the CDR3 is TGCAGCGTAGATGAAGGGAGGGGGTACAATGAGCAGTTCTTC.